This T cell receptor (beta chain) is from a study of blood T cell repertoires in COVID-19. Repertoires were generated with immunoSEQ multiplex PCR, while TCRdb's copy carries only in-frame clones and drops some. Altogether tens of thousands of clones are present, 70% to 85% being singletons, with the ten largest covering about 4.4%. The CDR3 is made up of 15 amino acids. The V and J ends lost 2 bases and 5 bases, in that order; junction bases with no gene match: 8. The V gene's germline CDR1 is SGHRS and CDR2 YFSETQ. The sequence was obtained from a middle-aged man with active COVID-19. The chain employs TRBV5-1 and TRBJ1-2; 8 bases agree with TRBD1. The sequencing input was peripheral blood. CDR3 sequence reads: CASSLSQGAGYGYTF. The CDR3 coding sequence is TGCGCCAGCAGCTTATCGCAGGGGGCAGGGTATGGCTACACCTTC. The whole variable domain, filled in from reference TRBV5-1 and TRBJ1-2, reads KAGVTQTPRYLIKTRGQQVTLSCSPISGHRSVSWYQQTPGQGLQFLFEYFSETQRNKGNFPGRFSGRQFSNSRSEMNVSTLELGDSALYLCASSLSQGAGYGYTFGSGTRLTVV.